The clone carrying this TCR beta chain qualifies as medium-sized. Germline values: CDR1 MDHEN, CDR2 SYDVKM. V was clipped by 8 bases and J by 2 bases, with 10 bases between them. This CDR3 has 13 amino acids. The record originates from a study of control samples from healthy donors and cancer patients. The repertoire was sequenced with immunoSEQ multiplex PCR; TCRdb's copy has only in-frame clones and lacks some. Of approximately 50,000 clones in the sample, roughly 86% were seen once. The sequenced material came from PBMCs. The chain is built from TRBV28 and TRBJ1-5; D uncertain. The sequence was obtained from a woman aged 60 to 75 with lung cancer. The CDR3 region is CASGKEGNQPQHF. In nucleotides, the CDR3 is TGTGCCAGCGGAAAGGAAGGCAATCAGCCCCAGCATTTT.